What follows is one T cell receptor (beta chain) and its context. The CDR3 consists of 14 residues. V lost 0 bases to trimming and J lost 3 bases; unmatched junction nucleotides: 2. Germline V gene data show CDR1 as SGDLS and CDR2 as YYNGEE. This sample is part of a study of blood T cell repertoires in COVID-19. Study-level information: Samples of COVID-19 (acute and convalescent) were obtained from the United States, Italy and Spain. Nucleic acid was either cDNA or gDNA, and it came from T cells, B-cell-depleted T cells, or PBMCs.

In the original workflow: Nucleated cell counts were estimated from reference gene primer amplification. Assay: immunoSEQ multiplex PCR; the TCRdb copy retains only in-frame clones and omits some. V, J and clone size derive from that table, while D and trimming were established from the DNA sequence. The table has about 300,000 clones, over 70% seen once. The origin of this receptor is a woman in her 50s with acute or convalescent COVID-19. V usage is TRBV9 and J usage is TRBJ2-7, with 8 bases matching TRBD2. Source material: peripheral blood. The CDR3 region is CASSVATSGYEQYF. The CDR3 bases are TGTGCCAGCAGCGTAGCCACTAGCGGCTACGAGCAGTACTTC.